This TCR beta chain is drawn from a study of blood T cell repertoires in COVID-19. Study overall: PBMCs, B-cell-depleted T cells, or T cells were the source of the cDNA or gDNA that made up the material.

In its sample, this clone was seen a few times. Patients of the Seattle cohort, enrolled during active infection, were followed longitudinally. How the authors handled the data: For nucleated cells, counts were estimated from reference gene primer amplification. Assay used: immunoSEQ multiplex PCR; TCRdb lists only in-frame clones, some missing. V and J calls and clone size come straight from that table; D and trimming were deduced from the DNA. The sample includes approximately 280,000 clones, less than 85% of them seen just once. CDR3 size: 16 residues. Trimming removed 5 bases from V and 1 base from J, with 14 bases in between. Germline V lookup: CDR1 MDHEN, CDR2 SYDVKM.

This clonotype originated in a human donor with COVID-19, enrolled during active disease. The donor label of this sample is uncertain. The chain couples TRBV28 to TRBJ2-2; D is perhaps TRBD2 (5 bases). Sequencing input: peripheral blood. The CDR3 loop reads CASSNSRVMNTGELFF. DNA for the CDR3: TGTGCCAGCAGTAACTCGAGGGTAATGAACACCGGGGAGCTGTTTTTT.